The following is a T cell receptor (beta chain) sequence with its context. Its target is unknown. This sample was taken from a study of cytomegalovirus exposure and HLA in healthy donors. Both 60 Vbeta primers and 13 Jbeta primers went into the PCR. Sequenced by immunoSEQ multiplex PCR; TCRdb stores in-frame clones only, minus some. Among more than 90,000 clones listed, about four fifths were seen once. The CDR3 runs 15 residues. The germline gives CDR1 SGHVS, CDR2 FQNEAQ. The germline V and J ends were trimmed by 1 base and 7 bases, with 13 bases remaining between them. Study conclusions and caveats: In a later analysis, V- and J-gene trimming of beta chains associated with a DCLRE1C missense variant, replicated independently. Cytomegalovirus status, reportedly, was diagnosed with high specificity and sensitivity by the classifier.

This sequence joins TRBV7-8 and TRBJ2-2; perhaps TRBD1 as D (6 bases). Sequencing was carried out using PBMCs. This sequence originates from a human donor in good health. CDR3: CASSLDRTAIGELFF. The CDR3 DNA is TGTGCCAGCAGCTTAGATAGGACAGCAATCGGGGAGCTGTTTTTT.